This T cell receptor (beta chain) came from a study of neurological immune-mediated disorders. Points from the study as a whole: Multiple sclerosis was found to have the least TCR clonal expansion, below healthy controls, and HTLV-1-associated myelopathy the most. Across subjects, expanded clones had no CDR3 amino acid sequences in common, pointing to private repertoires in all groups.

This clonotype was found many times. The target antigen is unknown. The cDNA was synthesized by 5'RACE incorporating 10-nucleotide random UMIs. MiXCR was run by TCRdb on the 5' RACE reads, yielding one entry per CDR3 protein. The sample includes tens of thousands of distinct CDR3 sequences, roughly 6.3% seen only once; the top ten take around 0.52%. Looked up from germline, CDR1 is MGHRA and CDR2 is YSYEKL. The V and J ends lost 6 bases and 2 bases, in that order; junction bases with no gene match: 12. CDR3 length: 16 amino acids. Specimen: CD4+ T cells from blood. This chain joins TRBV4-1 and TRBJ2-5, with 7 bases matching TRBD2. The receptor comes from a woman between 40 and 50 years old in good health. CDR3 region: CASRAIFVRGQETQYF. The CDR3 region has the DNA TGCGCCAGCAGGGCGATATTTGTGCGGGGGCAAGAGACCCAGTACTTC.